These 31 T cell receptor beta chains share one sample of origin, sequenced in a study of blood T cells in healthy people across ages. Next came a second PCR, run for about 7 to 12 cycles, which used a sample-barcoded 5' primer along with a J-beta primer mix. Using its own MiXCR run on the 5' RACE reads, TCRdb lists one record per CDR3 protein. Of about 1.7 million distinct CDR3 sequences in the sample, 28% were seen once. The sample comprised blood. These receptors were taken from a woman aged 30 to 39 in good health.

CDR3 sequence: CASSLLEGAYEQYF. In DNA form, the CDR3 reads TGTGCCAGCAGCTTATTGGAGGGGGCATATGAGCAGTACTTC. The chain carries TRBV7-6 and TRBJ2-5; D is possibly TRBD1 (7 bases). V was pared by 2 bases and J by 11 bases, with 18 bases between. The CDR3 is 14 residues long. Germline lookup yields CDR1 SGHVS and CDR2 FNYEAQ.

The V call is TRBV18, the J call TRBJ2-7, with 10 bases matching TRBD1. In germline, CDR1 is KGHSH, CDR2 LQKENI. V lost 3 bases to trimming and J lost 0 bases; unmatched junction nucleotides: 5. The CDR3 runs to 16 residues. CDR3 amino acids: CASSPPGQGISYEQYF. CDR3 DNA sequence: TGTGCCAGCTCACCTCCGGGACAGGGGATCTCCTACGAGCAGTACTTC.

This clonotype was counted many times. The V call is TRBV18, the J call TRBJ2-1; D might be TRBD1 (6 bases). V lost 4 bases and J lost 8, with 9 bases in between. CDR1 is KGHSH, CDR2 LQKENI, per germline. This CDR3 has 12 amino acids. CDR3 coding DNA: TGTGCCAGCTCACTTGGACAGTATGAGCAGTTCTTC. This sequence encodes CASSLGQYEQFF.

V and J are TRBV6-5 and TRBJ2-1; 10 bases fit TRBD2. V was pared by 10 bases and J by 2 bases, with 11 bases of the junction left unmatched. Germline CDR1 is MNHEY and CDR2 is SVGAGI. The CDR3 is 16 residues long. The CDR3 bases are TGTGCCACCGCTCGTAGCGGGAGGCCTCCCTACAATGAGCAGTTCTTC. This encodes CATARSGRPPYNEQFF.

This clonotype was seen a handful of times. The J gene is TRBJ1-2, the V gene TRBV25-1; 7 bases agree with TRBD1. Germline CDR1 and CDR2: MGHDK and SYGVNS. V shed 4 bases, J shed 4 bases, and the junction held 6 bases outside the gene matches. The CDR3 totals 14 residues. CDR3 bases: TGTGCCAGCAGTGGGGGACAGTCGGGCTATGGCTACACCTTC. Protein sequence: CASSGGQSGYGYTF.

V and J are TRBV12-3 or TRBV12-4 and TRBJ1-1, with D uncertain. CDR3 length: 12 residues. The ends were cut back, 2 bases at V and 5 bases at J, with 6 bases in the middle. The CDR3 DNA follows: TGTGCCAGCAGTTTAAGGGCAACTGAAGCTTTCTTT. It specifies CASSLRATEAFF.

Only a few counts were recorded for this clonotype. The V gene is TRBV18, the J gene TRBJ1-5; 8 bases agree with TRBD1. Germline V gene data show CDR1 as KGHSH and CDR2 as LQKENI. The CDR3 spans 15 residues. Trimming removed 4 bases from V and 11 bases from J; junction bases left unmatched: 13. In nucleotides, the CDR3 is TGTGCCAGCTCACTTGACAGGGGCCCCCAGGGGGCCCAGCATTTT. It codes for CASSLDRGPQGAQHF.

Comments on this clonotype: A junction boundary mismatches the germline segment, possibly from a read error. The J gene is TRBJ1-6, the V gene TRBV7-6; D is unresolved. The CDR3 runs to 15 residues. The germline V gene encodes CDR1 SGHVS and CDR2 FNYEAQ. DNA of the CDR3: TGTGCCAGCAGCTTAAGTCCCATGATTAATTCACCCATCCACTTT. As protein: CASSLSPMINSPIHF. The full variable domain, rest sourced from reference TRBV7-6 and TRBJ1-6, is GAGVSQSPRYKVTKRGQDVALRCDPISGHVSLYWYRQALGQGPEFLTYFNYEAQQDKSGLPNDRFSAERPEGSISTLTIQRTEQRDSAMYRCASSLSPMINSPIHFGNGTRLTVT.

CDR3 nucleotides: TGTGCCAGCATCATAAGGAGTCTGAGCTACGAGCAGTTCTTC. Its translation is CASIIRSLSYEQFF. The gene calls are TRBV28 and TRBJ2-1; D is unclear. The germline V gene encodes CDR1 MDHEN and CDR2 SYDVKM. CDR3 length equals 14 residues. V lost 7 bases, J lost 10 bases, and 20 bases lay in between.

This clonotype was observed a few times. Mismatch with germline at one junction end may stem from a read error. The V and J genes are TRBV28 and TRBJ2-7, with a possible D match to TRBD1 (5 bases). This CDR3 region has 15 residues. Germline assignment: CDR1 MDHEN and CDR2 SYDVKM. CDR3 amino acids: CVSSSTGSSSYEQYF. CDR3 nucleotide sequence: TGTGTCAGCAGCTCCACAGGTTCGAGCTCCTACGAGCAGTACTTC.

The rearrangement joins TRBV11-2 to TRBJ2-2; no clear D gene. The V end lost 5 bases, the J end lost 7 bases, and 8 bases lay between the germline ends. The CDR3 loop spans 12 amino acids. From germline, CDR1 is SGHAT and CDR2 FQNNGV. CDR3 region: CASSVGFGELFF. In nucleotides, the CDR3 is TGTGCCAGCAGCGTAGGGTTCGGGGAGCTGTTTTTT.

J is TRBJ2-7 and V is TRBV20-1, with D unresolved. CDR3 length equals 14 residues. V lost 1 base and J 3 bases, leaving 13 bases between the germline ends. The germline gives CDR1 DFQATT, CDR2 SNEGSKA (reference sequence). This CDR3 is CSARADTGRYEQYF. Here the CDR3 DNA reads TGCAGTGCTAGAGCCGATACTGGGCGCTACGAGCAGTACTTC.

The genes are TRBV4-1 and TRBJ2-6; 9 bases are shared with TRBD1. Germline V gene data show CDR1 as MGHRA and CDR2 as YSYEKL. V trimming: 3 bases; J trimming: 4 bases; junction bases outside the gene matches: 7. This CDR3 region has 17 residues. CDR3 sequence reads: CASSQGQGTTGANVLTF. DNA of the CDR3: TGCGCCAGCAGCCAGGGACAGGGAACAACAGGGGCCAACGTCCTGACTTTC.

The V gene is TRBV7-9, the J gene TRBJ2-3; tentatively, D is TRBD2 (5 bases). Trimming stripped 8 bases from V and 4 bases from J, with 19 bases between. The CDR3 loop spans 15 amino acids. Germline values: CDR1 SEHNR, CDR2 FQNEAQ (reference sequence). The CDR3 coding sequence is TGTGCCAGCGGCACCCGGGAAATCCCCCCAGATACGCAGTATTTT. This codes for CASGTREIPPDTQYF.

Ten or more counts support this clonotype. The chain carries TRBV20-1 and TRBJ1-2, with TRBD1 matching 9 bases. The trim removed 5 bases at V and 5 bases at J, leaving 3 bases unmatched. CDR1 DFQATT and CDR2 SNEGSKA come from the germline V gene (reference sequence). The length of the CDR3 is 12 residues. The CDR3 sequence is CSAPDRGYGYTF. CDR3 in DNA: TGCAGTGCTCCCGACAGGGGGTATGGCTACACCTTC.

This clonotype has more than one count but fewer than ten. The CDR3 protein is CASSQESVRATYKQYF. The CDR3 DNA reads TGTGCCAGCAGCCAAGAATCCGTCAGGGCCACATATAAGCAGTATTTT. The chain has TRBV14 and TRBJ2-3; possibly TRBD1 for D (5 bases). CDR3 size: 16 residues. Germline V lookup: CDR1 SGHDN, CDR2 FVKESK. Between the trimmed V and J ends, which lost 0 bases and 11 bases, there was a span of 21 bases.

The chain joins TRBV29-1 to TRBJ2-3; TRBD2 matches 10 bases. This CDR3 has 15 amino acids. The V gene's germline CDR1 is SQVTM and CDR2 ANQGSEA. V shed 7 bases and J 1 base; nucleotides not matched to a gene: 8. The CDR3 here is CSAVPGTSGTDTQYF. The CDR3 DNA sequence: TGCAGCGCAGTCCCCGGGACTAGCGGCACAGATACGCAGTATTTT.

This clonotype was picked up many times. The DNA for the CDR3 is TGTGCCAGCAGTTACTCGTCCCCGCCGTGGGCCAACGTCCTGACTTTC. Residues: CASSYSSPPWANVLTF. The rearrangement uses TRBV6-2 or TRBV6-3 and TRBJ2-6; D unresolved. Germline assignment: CDR1 MNHEY and CDR2 SVGEGT. The CDR3 contains 16 residues. Trimming took 0 bases from V and 5 from J, leaving 11 bases between them.

V gene TRBV20-1 combines with J gene TRBJ2-1, with a weak D call TRBD1 (5 bases). Germline lookup yields CDR1 DFQATT and CDR2 SNEGSKA (reference sequence). The CDR3 runs 12 residues. With 4 bases removed from V and 10 bases from J, the gap between germline ends came to 14 bases. In nucleotides, the CDR3 is TGCAGTGCTAAAAAGGGGTACTACGAGCAGTTCTTC. Amino acids: CSAKKGYYEQFF.

Ten or more counts support this clonotype. CDR3 nucleotide sequence: TGTGCCAGCAGTTTCGATGGGACAGACTTCTACGAGCAGTACTTC. This encodes CASSFDGTDFYEQYF. This sequence joins TRBV27 and TRBJ2-7; 7 nucleotides match TRBD1. The CDR3 is 15 residues long. CDR1 and CDR2 from the germline V gene are MNHEY and SMNVEV (reference sequence). J gave up 3 bases and V 3 bases, and 8 bases lay outside the gene matches.

This clonotype was detected only a few times. The chain uses TRBV12-3 or TRBV12-4 and TRBJ2-1, with 8 bases aligning to TRBD1. The DNA end is more similar to TRBJ2-7, so the J call may be wrong. CDR3 length equals 15 residues. The CDR3 nucleotides read TGTGCCAGCAGTTCAGGGGGCCAGTCCTACAATGAGCAGTACTTC. This codes for CASSSGGQSYNEQYF.

The chain joins TRBV20-1 to TRBJ2-5; D assignment may be TRBD1 or TRBD2 (6 bases each). V was shortened by 8 bases and J by 2 bases, with 18 bases between the two germline ends. Germline V gene lookup returns CDR1 DFQATT and CDR2 SNEGSKA (reference sequence). CDR3 length: 14 amino acids. The CDR3 coding sequence is TGCAGTACTGAGGGGGGCGGGGTTCAAGAGACCCAGTACTTC. Translated, it gives CSTEGGGVQETQYF.

The sample holds a few counts of this clonotype. The chain uses TRBV20-1 and TRBJ2-1; 12 bases are a match to TRBD1. The length of the CDR3 is 15 residues. V lost 2 bases to trimming and J lost 7 bases; unmatched junction nucleotides: 6. Germline values: CDR1 DFQATT, CDR2 SNEGSKA (reference sequence). The CDR3 nucleotides read TGCAGTGCTAGATCCCCGGGACAGGGGGCAAATGAGCAGTTCTTC. Amino acid sequence: CSARSPGQGANEQFF.

V usage is TRBV20-1 and J usage is TRBJ2-7; D is possibly TRBD2 (5 bases). Germline CDR1 DFQATT, CDR2 SNEGSKA (reference sequence). There are 15 residues in the CDR3. Trimming left V 3 bases short and J 1 base short, with 16 bases between. The CDR3, as DNA: TGCAGTGCTAGGCCTACCCTAGCTTCTTCCTACGAGCAGTACTTC. Its translation is CSARPTLASSYEQYF.

This clonotype came up many times. This chain joins TRBV28 and TRBJ2-7, with 10 bases identical to TRBD1. Germline values: CDR1 MDHEN, CDR2 SYDVKM. Trimming cost V 7 bases and J 3 bases; bases outside gene matches: 12. The CDR3 sequence is 16 residues long. The CDR3 reads CASIGAAGTGVYEQYF. As DNA, the CDR3 is TGTGCCAGCATAGGGGCGGCTGGGACAGGGGTCTACGAGCAGTACTTC.

Many counts were recorded for this clonotype. The chain is built from TRBV2 and TRBJ1-2, with 7 bases aligning to TRBD1. CDR1 is SNHLY, CDR2 FYNNEI, per germline. The CDR3 is 12 residues long. After removal of 6 bases from V and 8 bases from J, the junction contained 6 bases not matched to a gene. Written as DNA, the CDR3 is TGTGCCAGCAGAGGAGGGGGCGACGGCTACACCTTC. Translating it yields CASRGGGDGYTF.

Ten or more counts support this clonotype. The rearrangement links TRBV20-1 to TRBJ2-5; a possible D gene is TRBD2 (5 bases). Germline CDR1 reads DFQATT; CDR2 reads SNEGSKA (reference sequence). Trimming left V 0 bases short and J 4 bases short, with 9 bases between. CDR3 size: 13 residues. The CDR3 DNA reads as TGCAGTGCTAGAGAACCCGGACTAGAGACCCAGTACTTC. This sequence encodes CSAREPGLETQYF.

Concerning this clonotype itself: A read error may be the cause here, since a much bigger clone is one base away. This chain uses TRBV15 with TRBJ2-1; perhaps TRBD1 as D (5 bases). CDR1 is LNHNV and CDR2 is YYDKDF in the germline V gene (reference sequence). The CDR3 consists of 16 residues. CDR3 bases: TGTGCCACCGGCAGAGGCCACCAGGGTGCCTACAATGAGCAGTTCTTC. It encodes CATGRGHQGAYNEQFF.

This clonotype has only a few counts. This may be a read error, as it is one base from a much larger clone. The chain uses TRBV20-1 and TRBJ1-2; D is unclear. In germline, CDR1 is DFQATT, CDR2 SNEGSKA (reference sequence). The CDR3 runs 12 residues. Trimming removed 7 bases at V and 4 bases at J, with 13 bases between. CDR3 DNA: TGCAGTGTAACAGAGCCCCCCTATGGCTACACCTTC. This sequence encodes CSVTEPPYGYTF.

This clonotype turned up a few times. The chain couples TRBV5-1 to TRBJ2-5; 9 positions agree with TRBD1. The CDR3 is 16 residues long. Germline lookup yields CDR1 SGHRS and CDR2 YFSETQ. V trimming: 0 bases; J trimming: 5 bases; junction bases outside the gene matches: 8. CDR3 residues: CASSLDHRGRGETQYF. CDR3 sequence (DNA): TGCGCCAGCAGCTTGGACCACAGGGGGCGAGGGGAGACCCAGTACTTC.

The gene calls are TRBV5-1 and TRBJ2-7; possible D gene TRBD1, 6 bases. The V end was cut by 6 bases, the J end by 4 bases, with 17 bases between. Per the germline V gene, CDR1 is SGHRS and CDR2 is YFSETQ. CDR3 length equals 14 residues. CDR3 amino acids: CASTSQGSIYEQYF. The CDR3, as DNA: TGCGCCAGCACTTCACAGGGCAGTATTTACGAGCAGTACTTC.